These 8 T cell receptor beta chains share one sample of origin, sequenced in a study of T cell responses to AZD1222 COVID-19 vaccine. The method was immunoSEQ multiplex PCR; TCRdb's version includes in-frame clones alone and lacks a portion of them. The data contain about 120,000 clones, roughly 87% of them singletons. The specimen comprised peripheral blood, sampled on day 0 of AZD1222 vaccination. The receptors derive from an adult in good health.

The sample holds a few counts of this clone. The chain couples TRBV5-4 to TRBJ1-3; perhaps TRBD1 as D (5 bases). Trimming removed 1 base at V and 4 bases at J, with 12 bases between. The CDR3 contains 15 residues. Germline V CDR1 and CDR2: SGHNT, YYREEE (reference sequence). Written as DNA, the CDR3 is TGTGCCAGCAGCTTGTCAGGGCAACCGGGAAACACCATATATTTT. This encodes CASSLSGQPGNTIYF.

The rearrangement links TRBV10-1 to TRBJ2-7, with D perhaps matching TRBD1 or TRBD2 (5 bases each). The V and J ends lost 0 bases and 1 base respectively, with 16 bases between them. This CDR3 has 17 amino acids. The germline V gene has CDR1 WNHNN and CDR2 SYGVQD (reference sequence). CDR3 DNA sequence: TGCGCCAGCAGTGAGTCCCGACTGGGCGAGGGGTCCTACGAGCAGTACTTC. Its protein product is CASSESRLGEGSYEQYF.

V is TRBV29-1 and J is TRBJ2-7; 10 nucleotides match TRBD1. Germline assignment: CDR1 SQVTM and CDR2 ANQGSEA. The CDR3 is 12 residues long. The ends lost 6 bases at V and 9 bases at J; junction bases unmatched: 8. Written as DNA, the CDR3 is TGCAGCGTCCGGGACAGGGGTAACGGGCAGTACTTC. Its protein product is CSVRDRGNGQYF.

The chain carries TRBV5-1 and TRBJ2-7, with D possibly matching TRBD1 (6 bases). This CDR3 contains 14 residues. Trimming cost V 4 bases and J 2 bases, with 13 bases left between them. Germline V CDR1 and CDR2: SGHRS, YFSETQ. The CDR3 sequence is CASSLSDRAYEQYF. The CDR3 DNA is TGCGCCAGCAGCCTATCGGACAGAGCCTACGAGCAGTACTTC. Full variable domain (outside the CDR3, taken from reference TRBV5-1 and TRBJ2-7): KAGVTQTPRYLIKTRGQQVTLSCSPISGHRSVSWYQQTPGQGLQFLFEYFSETQRNKGNFPGRFSGRQFSNSRSEMNVSTLELGDSALYLCASSLSDRAYEQYFGPGTRLTVT.

This clone has a handful of counts. The chain links TRBV5-6 to TRBJ2-5; weak D call: TRBD1 (5 bases). CDR1 and CDR2 from the germline V gene are SGHDT and YYEEEE. V shed 4 bases and J shed 5 bases, with 24 bases lying between them. The CDR3 consists of 17 residues. CDR3 nucleotide sequence: TGTGCCAGCAGCAATTGGGGCTTAAGTGCCAGGCGGGAGACCCAGTACTTC. This codes for CASSNWGLSARRETQYF. Full variable domain (missing parts from reference TRBV5-6 and TRBJ2-5): DAGVTQSPTHLIKTRGQQVTLRCSPKSGHDTVSWYQQALGQGPQFIFQYYEEEERQRGNFPDRFSGHQFPNYSSELNVNALLLGDSALYLCASSNWGLSARRETQYFGPGTRLLVL.

V is TRBV19 and J is TRBJ1-3; D is undetermined. The CDR3 spans 15 residues. V was clipped by 3 bases and J by 0 bases, with 9 bases between them. The germline V gene encodes CDR1 LNHDA and CDR2 SQIVND (reference sequence). CDR3: CASSMYGSSGNTIYF. CDR3 bases: TGTGCCAGTAGTATGTATGGCAGCTCTGGAAACACCATATATTTT.

A single count supports this clone. The chain links TRBV30 to TRBJ2-7; D may be TRBD1 or TRBD2 (6 bases each). CDR3 size: 11 residues. V gave up 4 bases and J gave up 10 bases, with 14 bases separating them. Germline loops: CDR1 GTSNPN, CDR2 SVGIG (reference sequence). CDR3 bases: TGTGCCTGGAATATAGGGGGGCAACAGTACTTC. As protein: CAWNIGGQQYF.

The chain is built from TRBV5-6 and TRBJ2-2; D is uncertain. V was cut by 0 bases and J by 4 bases, with 4 bases left in between. Germline loops: CDR1 SGHDT, CDR2 YYEEEE. There are 13 residues in the CDR3. CDR3 nucleotides: TGTGCCAGCAGCTTGGTGTTCACCGGGGAGCTGTTTTTT. This codes for CASSLVFTGELFF.